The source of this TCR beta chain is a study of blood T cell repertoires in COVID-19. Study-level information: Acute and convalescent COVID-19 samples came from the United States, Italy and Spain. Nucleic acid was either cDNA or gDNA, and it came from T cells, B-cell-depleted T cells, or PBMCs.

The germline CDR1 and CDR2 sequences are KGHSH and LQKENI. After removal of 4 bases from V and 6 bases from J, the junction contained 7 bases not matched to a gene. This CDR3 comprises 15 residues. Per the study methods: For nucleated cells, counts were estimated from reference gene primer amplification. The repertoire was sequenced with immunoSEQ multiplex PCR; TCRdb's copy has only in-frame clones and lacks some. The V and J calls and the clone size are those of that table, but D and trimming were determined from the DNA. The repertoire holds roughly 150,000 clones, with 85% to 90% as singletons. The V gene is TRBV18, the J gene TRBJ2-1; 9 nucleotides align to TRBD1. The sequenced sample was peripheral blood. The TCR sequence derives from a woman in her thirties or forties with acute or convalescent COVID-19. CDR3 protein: CASSQDRGHGNEQFF. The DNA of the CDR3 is TGTGCCAGCTCACAGGACAGGGGCCACGGCAATGAGCAGTTCTTC.